Shown below are 29 T cell receptor beta chains from a single sample sequenced in a study of T cells in Graves' hyperthyroidism and ophthalmopathy. RNA transcripts provided the source from which TCR beta CDR3 regions were amplified. First-round RT-PCR targeting the TCR CDR3 was performed with the HTBI primer set. A single record per CDR3 protein comes from TCRdb applying MiXCR to the multiplex PCR reads. Here the sample spans about 300,000 distinct CDR3 sequences, roughly 13% being singletons. The sample was blood. These receptors originate from a woman in her twenties or thirties with Graves' hyperthyroidism that later progressed to Graves' ophthalmopathy.

This clonotype was counted only a few times. The chain has TRBV5-1 and TRBJ2-7, with TRBD2 matching 10 bases. The CDR3 covers 16 residues. Per the germline V gene, CDR1 is SGHRS and CDR2 is YFSETQ. V shed 4 bases and J 2 bases; nucleotides not matched to a gene: 9. CDR3 coding DNA: TGCGCCAGCAGCCCGGGGCGGCTAGCGGGAGCCTACGAGCAGTACTTC. Translation gives CASSPGRLAGAYEQYF.

The table lists this clonotype with many counts. The CDR3 DNA reads as TGTGCCAGCTCACCACGGGACAGGGGATCGTTGGGACGGACTGAAGCTTTCTTT. Translation: CASSPRDRGSLGRTEAFF. This chain connects TRBV18 to TRBJ1-1; 10 nucleotides align to TRBD1. Germline V gene data show CDR1 as KGHSH and CDR2 as LQKENI. The V gene end was trimmed by 1 base and the J gene end by 5 bases; junction bases not matched to a gene: 13. This CDR3 region has 18 residues.

This clonotype was counted ten times or more. The gene calls are TRBV2 and TRBJ2-1; D remains unclear. CDR1 and CDR2 from the germline V gene are SNHLY and FYNNEI. This CDR3 region has 14 residues. Between the trimmed V and J ends, which lost 7 bases and 6 bases, there was a span of 16 bases. In DNA form, the CDR3 reads TGTGCCAGCATTAGTAGCATAGGCCCCAATGAGCAGTTCTTC. Protein product: CASISSIGPNEQFF.

This clonotype was seen repeatedly, ten times or more. This rearrangement joins TRBV6-1 to TRBJ2-1; D is unclear. The CDR3 is made up of 15 amino acids. Trimming left V 6 bases short and J 0 bases short, with 12 bases between. From germline, CDR1 is MNHNS and CDR2 SASEGT. The CDR3 DNA follows: TGTGCCAGCAGCACCCTCACGAGCTCCTACAATGAGCAGTTCTTC. Encoded protein: CASSTLTSSYNEQFF.

This clonotype was recorded at least ten times. V is TRBV20-1 and J is TRBJ1-2; D is perhaps TRBD1 (5 bases). The CDR3 runs to 15 residues. Germline V gives CDR1 DFQATT, CDR2 SNEGSKA (reference sequence). The V gene lost 8 bases and the J gene lost 4 bases, with 23 bases spanning the gap. In DNA form, the CDR3 reads TGCAGTTGGGAACTGGGCCAACACGGGACCTATGGCTACACCTTC. Residues: CSWELGQHGTYGYTF.

Many counts were recorded for this clonotype. The rearrangement links TRBV7-8 to TRBJ2-2; D ambiguous. V dropped 4 bases and J dropped 7 bases, with 7 bases sitting between them. CDR1 and CDR2 (germline): SGHVS, FQNEAQ. This CDR3 region has 12 residues. CDR3 in amino acids: CASSSIRGELFF. CDR3 nucleotide sequence: TGTGCCAGCAGCTCTATCCGCGGGGAGCTGTTTTTT.

V gene TRBV10-3 combines with J gene TRBJ2-3; D ambiguous. The length of the CDR3 is 11 residues. CDR1 ENHRY and CDR2 SYGVKD come from the germline V gene. V lost 2 bases and J 7 bases, leaving 4 bases between the germline ends. CDR3 region: CAISEVNTQYF. CDR3 in DNA: TGTGCCATCAGTGAGGTTAATACGCAGTATTTT.

This clonotype came up many times. The V and J genes are TRBV20-1 and TRBJ2-7; 16 bases are shared with TRBD2. This CDR3 region has 17 residues. Germline values: CDR1 DFQATT, CDR2 SNEGSKA (reference sequence). V lost 6 bases, J lost 4 bases, and 12 bases stayed unmatched. DNA for the CDR3: TGCAGTGCCGGTGGGACTAGCGGGAGGGCTCCCTGGTACGAGCAGTACTTC. This gives the protein CSAGGTSGRAPWYEQYF.

This clonotype has at least ten counts. This rearrangement joins TRBV7-9 to TRBJ1-4; D is undetermined. CDR1 and CDR2 from the germline V gene are SEHNR and FQNEAQ (reference sequence). Trimming removed 1 base from V and 7 bases from J, with 7 bases in between. This CDR3 comprises 13 residues. CDR3 sequence (DNA): TGTGCCAGCAGCTTAGAATCCTCTGAAAAACTGTTTTTT. Amino acids: CASSLESSEKLFF.

The sample holds many counts of this clonotype. The chain carries TRBV13 and TRBJ2-7; D is unresolved. Per the germline V gene, CDR1 is PRHDT and CDR2 is FYEKMQ (reference sequence). V lost 5 bases to trimming and J lost 1 base, with 15 bases between them. The CDR3 extends over 15 amino acids. This chain's CDR3 is CASSQSSAWSYEQYF. In nucleotides, the CDR3 is TGTGCCAGCAGCCAATCTTCCGCGTGGTCCTACGAGCAGTACTTC. Variable domain in full (rest from reference TRBV13 and TRBJ2-7): AAGVIQSPRHLIKEKRETATLKCYPIPRHDTVYWYQQGPGQDPQFLISFYEKMQSDKGSIPDRFSAQQFSDYHSELNMSSLELGDSALYFCASSQSSAWSYEQYFGPGTRLTVT.

This clonotype was detected many times. This chain connects TRBV7-2 to TRBJ1-5; the D is unclear. CDR3 size: 16 residues. Trimming stripped 1 base from V and 3 bases from J, with 13 bases between. Germline-derived CDR1 and CDR2 are SGHTA and FQGNSA. The CDR3, as DNA: TGTGCCAGCAGCTTAGGCCCGGGTCCCCCCAATCAGCCCCAGCATTTT. Translated: CASSLGPGPPNQPQHF.

The chain employs TRBV6-1 and TRBJ1-6; TRBD1 agrees at 8 bases. The CDR3 length is 12 residues. CDR1 is MNHNS and CDR2 is SASEGT in the germline V gene. Germline trimming cut 10 bases from V and 7 bases from J; bases unmatched to any gene: 3. CDR3: CATGQGNSPLHF. The CDR3 coding sequence is TGTGCCACCGGACAGGGCAATTCACCCCTCCACTTT.

In its sample, this clonotype was seen many times. This rearrangement joins TRBV4-1 to TRBJ1-1; the D is unclear. This CDR3 is 14 amino acids long. From germline, CDR1 is MGHRA and CDR2 YSYEKL. V lost 1 base and J lost 7, with 13 bases in between. CDR3 sequence: CASSQGPLGVEAFF. In DNA, the CDR3 is TGCGCCAGCAGCCAAGGGCCCCTGGGAGTTGAAGCTTTCTTT.

This clonotype was seen many times. This chain joins TRBV6-2 or TRBV6-3 and TRBJ2-1; 7 bases map to TRBD2. The germline gives CDR1 MNHEY, CDR2 SVGEGT. With V trimmed by 3 bases and J by 7 bases, 3 bases remained unmatched. The CDR3 loop spans 13 amino acids. CDR3 sequence reads: CASSYGGVNEQFF. DNA of the CDR3: TGTGCCAGCAGTTATGGGGGGGTAAATGAGCAGTTCTTC.

This clonotype occurred once. The genes are TRBV11-2 and TRBJ2-1; the match to TRBD2 covers 11 bases. V gave up 4 bases and J gave up 6 bases; unmatched junction bases: 8. Germline loops: CDR1 SGHAT, CDR2 FQNNGV. There are 16 residues in the CDR3. CDR3 loop: CASSSIKLAGANEQFF. CDR3 DNA: TGTGCCAGCAGCTCCATTAAACTAGCGGGAGCCAATGAGCAGTTCTTC.

This clonotype was seen repeatedly, ten times or more. The chain joins TRBV6-2 or TRBV6-3 to TRBJ1-5; D remains ambiguous. This CDR3 is 16 amino acids long. CDR1 and CDR2 from the germline V gene are MNHEY and SVGEGT. V lost 2 bases and J lost 4, with 15 bases in between. CDR3 sequence reads: CASSYEDSWENQPQHF. DNA for the CDR3: TGTGCCAGCAGTTACGAGGACTCTTGGGAGAATCAGCCCCAGCATTTT.

A few counts support this clonotype. The gene calls are TRBV19 and TRBJ2-1, with D possibly being TRBD2 (5 bases). V was pared by 5 bases and J by 5 bases, with 16 bases between. The CDR3 is 15 amino acids. Germline V gene lookup returns CDR1 LNHDA and CDR2 SQIVND (reference sequence). The CDR3 sequence: CASSAKTGINNEQFF. In DNA, the CDR3 is TGTGCCAGTAGTGCAAAAACCGGGATTAACAATGAGCAGTTCTTC. The entire variable domain, with the rest obtained from reference TRBV19 and TRBJ2-1, is as follows: DGGITQSPKYLFRKEGQNVTLSCEQNLNHDAMYWYRQDPGQGLRLIYYSQIVNDFQKGDIAEGYSVSREKKESFPLTVTSAQKNPTAFYLCASSAKTGINNEQFFGPGTRLTVL.

The chain combines TRBV5-1 with TRBJ1-6, with a tentative D call TRBD1 (6 bases). The CDR3 runs 15 residues. CDR1 and CDR2 from the germline V gene are SGHRS and YFSETQ. V was trimmed by 0 bases and J by 10 bases, leaving 14 bases between them. In DNA form, the CDR3 reads TGCGCCAGCAGCTTGGAGGGGGACGGGTGGTCACCCCTCCACTTT. This translates into CASSLEGDGWSPLHF.

This clonotype has just a few counts. The gene calls are TRBV5-1 and TRBJ2-5; TRBD1 matches 7 bases. The length of the CDR3 is 16 residues. Germline V gene lookup returns CDR1 SGHRS and CDR2 YFSETQ. Losses at the gene ends were 0 bases for V and 2 bases for J; bases not matched to a gene: 7. CDR3 coding DNA: TGCGCCAGCAGCTTGGCCGTAACGACAGGGCAAGAGACCCAGTACTTC. Residues: CASSLAVTTGQETQYF.

This clonotype has at least ten counts. The gene calls are TRBV3-1 and TRBJ1-5; D gene ambiguous. V was shortened by 1 base and J by 5 bases, with 6 bases between the two germline ends. Germline assignment: CDR1 LGHDT and CDR2 YNNKEL (reference sequence). This CDR3 spans 13 amino acids. In DNA, the CDR3 is TGTGCCAGCAGCCAAGGGTTGGATCAGCCCCAGCATTTT. This translates into CASSQGLDQPQHF.

This clonotype was detected many times. The chain is built from TRBV30 and TRBJ1-2; no firm D call. The CDR3 has 17 residues. V dropped 2 bases and J dropped 3 bases, with 22 bases sitting between them. Germline loops: CDR1 GTSNPN, CDR2 SVGIG (reference sequence). CDR3 protein: CAWSRILGPGSYYGYTF. For the CDR3, the DNA is TGTGCCTGGAGTCGAATCCTGGGCCCGGGGTCCTACTATGGCTACACCTTC.

For this clonotype: This sequence may be a read error, since a much larger clone differs from it by one base. Because it lacks the conserved phenylalanine or tryptophan at the end, this CDR3 is likely a read error. V is TRBV29-1 and J is TRBJ2-5, with D perhaps matching TRBD1 (6 bases). The ends were cut back, 5 bases at V and 3 bases at J, with 13 bases in the middle. This CDR3 region has 13 residues. The V gene's germline CDR1 is SQVTM and CDR2 ANQGSEA. Here the CDR3 reads CSVRVQGEETQYY. In DNA form, the CDR3 reads TGCAGCGTTAGGGTACAGGGTGAAGAGACCCAGTACTAC.

Details on this clonotype: One junction end disagrees with the germline gene, perhaps due to a read error. The rearrangement uses TRBV19 and TRBJ2-2; TRBD1 or TRBD2 may be the D gene (6 bases each). Looked up from germline, CDR1 is LNHDA and CDR2 is SQIVND (reference sequence). The CDR3 contains 14 residues. The CDR3 is CAIGIGGNAGELFF. CDR3 bases: TGTGCCATTGGGATAGGGGGGAACGCCGGGGAGCTGTTTTTT.

This clonotype was detected many times. This chain links TRBV6-2 or TRBV6-3 with TRBJ2-7; tentative D call: TRBD1 (5 bases). CDR3 length: 17 residues. V shed 2 bases and J shed 2 bases, with 19 bases lying between them. CDR1 and CDR2 from the germline V gene are MNHEY and SVGEGT. The CDR3 reads CASSYARSSGQAYEQYF. The CDR3, as DNA: TGTGCCAGCAGTTACGCCAGGTCATCAGGGCAAGCCTACGAGCAGTACTTC.

This clonotype has a handful of counts. The V and J genes are TRBV6-1 and TRBJ1-3, with 10 bases fitting TRBD1. V dropped 5 bases and J dropped 2; count of bases not matched to a gene: 3. The CDR3 spans 15 residues. The germline CDR1 and CDR2 sequences are MNHNS and SASEGT. CDR3 DNA: TGTGCCAGCAGTCGACAGGGGGCTACTGGAAACACCATATATTTT. Translating it yields CASSRQGATGNTIYF.

In regard to this clonotype: The junction does not match germline at one end; this may be a read error. The chain combines TRBV3-1 with TRBJ2-1; TRBD1 might be the D (6 bases). Germline-derived CDR1 and CDR2 are LGHDT and YNNKEL (reference sequence). CDR3 length: 15 amino acids. The chain's CDR3 is CASSQEGASEDERFF. CDR3 coding DNA: TGTGCCAGCAGCCAAGAGGGGGCCTCTGAGGATGAGCGGTTCTTC.

The CDR3 sequence is CASGTSGVNEQFF. For the CDR3, the DNA is TGCGCCAGCGGGACTAGCGGGGTCAATGAGCAGTTCTTC. The chain carries TRBV10-2 and TRBJ2-1; 13 nucleotides align to TRBD2. V dropped 8 bases and J dropped 6; count of bases not matched to a gene: 1. The CDR3 extends over 13 amino acids. CDR1 and CDR2 (germline): WSHSY, SAAADI.

This clonotype came up many times. V gene TRBV30 combines with J gene TRBJ1-6; 8 nucleotides agree with TRBD1. V dropped 3 bases and J dropped 7; count of bases not matched to a gene: 11. The length of the CDR3 is 16 residues. Germline loops: CDR1 GTSNPN, CDR2 SVGIG (reference sequence). CDR3 bases: TGTGCCTGGAGCCCGCTGGGGGACAGGAAGAATTCACCCCTCCACTTT. Translating gives CAWSPLGDRKNSPLHF.

This clonotype showed up many times. CDR3 protein: CASSVYGYTF. The CDR3 nucleotides read TGTGCCAGCAGTGTCTATGGCTACACCTTC. This rearrangement joins TRBV2 to TRBJ1-2; no firm D call. The CDR3 runs 10 residues. Trimming removed 4 bases from V and 4 bases from J, with 1 base in between. Germline loops: CDR1 SNHLY, CDR2 FYNNEI.